Listed here is a single TCR beta chain. Using a J-beta primer mix together with a sample-barcoded 5' primer, a second PCR was run for about 7 to 12 cycles. Each sample provided no less than 2.5 million CDR3-containing paired-end reads. One entry per CDR3 protein results from TCRdb running MiXCR on the 5' RACE reads. Found here are hundreds of thousands of distinct CDR3 sequences, about 36% of them singletons; the top ten hold roughly 13%. The data derive from a study of blood T cells in healthy people across ages. This CDR3 is built from 15 residues. Per the germline V gene, CDR1 is SGHRS and CDR2 is YFSETQ. Trimming removed 4 bases from V and 4 bases from J; junction bases left unmatched: 7.

Input material: blood. The J gene is TRBJ2-2, the V gene TRBV5-1; 7 positions agree with TRBD2. This clonotype was obtained from a young man in good health. CDR3 region: CASSPGRVSTGELFF. The DNA for the CDR3 is TGCGCCAGCAGCCCGGGGAGGGTTTCCACCGGGGAGCTGTTTTTT.